One and the same sample provided the 22 T cell receptor beta chains below, sequenced in a study of blood T cell repertoires in COVID-19. Clones were sequenced by immunoSEQ multiplex PCR, and TCRdb holds only the in-frame ones, with some missing. The table shows roughly 360,000 clones, with more than 65% occurring only once. The sequenced sample consisted of peripheral blood. The receptors stem from a human donor with acute or convalescent COVID-19. The donor label of this sample is uncertain.

The chain has TRBV18 and TRBJ2-7; a possible D gene is TRBD1 (6 bases). The length of the CDR3 is 14 residues. Deletions cut 3 bases from V and 2 bases from J, with 11 bases between. Germline CDR1 reads KGHSH; CDR2 reads LQKENI. This CDR3 reads CASSPWDKPYEQYF. The DNA of the CDR3 is TGTGCCAGCTCACCGTGGGACAAACCCTACGAGCAGTACTTC.

J is TRBJ2-7 and V is TRBV3-1 (or the pseudogene TRBV3-2), with D maybe TRBD1 (6 bases). V shed 2 bases and J shed 5 bases, with 16 bases lying between them. The CDR3 is 15 amino acids. CDR1 is LGHDT, CDR2 YNNKEL, per germline (reference sequence). In nucleotides, the CDR3 is TGTGCCAGCAGCCAAAGCGTCTCAGGGGTAGACGAGCAGTACTTC. Translating it yields CASSQSVSGVDEQYF.

This clone was counted between two and nine times. V usage is TRBV28 and J usage is TRBJ2-7; D remains unclear. Trimming took 3 bases from V and 6 from J, leaving 6 bases between them. CDR3 size: 11 residues. CDR1 and CDR2 (germline): MDHEN, SYDVKM. The chain's CDR3 is CASSLGSEQYF. The DNA of the CDR3 is TGTGCCAGCAGTTTGGGCAGCGAGCAGTACTTC.

This clone has only one observation. The V gene is TRBV20-1, the J gene TRBJ1-1; D is perhaps TRBD1 (5 bases). Germline lookup yields CDR1 DFQATT and CDR2 SNEGSKA (reference sequence). V lost 3 bases and J 3 bases, leaving 8 bases between the germline ends. This CDR3 has 12 amino acids. This CDR3 is CSASQGYTEAFF. CDR3 in DNA: TGCAGTGCTAGTCAGGGTTACACTGAAGCTTTCTTT.

The V and J genes are TRBV11-2 and TRBJ1-3; 9 bases line up with TRBD1. CDR1 is SGHAT and CDR2 is FQNNGV in the germline V gene. V was clipped by 5 bases and J by 1 base; unmatched bases: 6. The CDR3 runs to 16 residues. CDR3 protein: CASSPQGAMSGNTIYF. In nucleotides, the CDR3 is TGTGCCAGCAGCCCACAGGGGGCAATGTCTGGAAACACCATATATTTT. The variable domain in full, with the rest retrieved from reference TRBV11-2 and TRBJ1-3, is EAGVAQSPRYKIIEKRQSVAFWCNPISGHATLYWYQQILGQGPKLLIQFQNNGVVDDSQLPKDRFSAERLKGVDSTLKIQPAKLEDSAVYLCASSPQGAMSGNTIYFGEGSWLTVV.

The genes are TRBV14 and TRBJ1-5; a possible D gene is TRBD1 (5 bases). V lost 3 bases, J lost 9 bases, and 12 bases lay in between. The CDR3 runs 13 residues. Per the germline V gene, CDR1 is SGHDN and CDR2 is FVKESK. The CDR3 sequence: CASSHGGDSPQHF. In DNA form, the CDR3 reads TGTGCCAGCAGCCATGGAGGGGATTCGCCCCAGCATTTT.

This clone was detected once. Here the CDR3 DNA reads TGTGCCAGCAGCCTACTTGGGACAGGGGGCTATGGCTACACCTTC. Translated: CASSLLGTGGYGYTF. The rearrangement uses TRBV11-2 and TRBJ1-2; 11 bases fit TRBD1. The CDR3 is made up of 15 amino acids. Germline CDR1 is SGHAT and CDR2 is FQNNGV. V gave up 5 bases and J gave up 4 bases; unmatched junction bases: 6.

The V gene is TRBV18, the J gene TRBJ2-1, with a weak D call TRBD2 (6 bases). The length of the CDR3 is 18 residues. Between the trimmed V and J ends, which lost 0 bases and 0 bases, there was a span of 15 bases. CDR1 is KGHSH, CDR2 LQKENI, per germline. CDR3 nucleotide sequence: TGTGCCAGCTCACCACCGGGCGGGACGCGGAGCTCCTACAATGAGCAGTTCTTC. It codes for CASSPPGGTRSSYNEQFF.

This clone occurred once. V gene TRBV3-1 (or the pseudogene TRBV3-2) combines with J gene TRBJ1-5, with D maybe TRBD1 (5 bases). Germline assignment: CDR1 LGHDT and CDR2 YNNKEL (reference sequence). The CDR3 has 16 residues. V lost 0 bases, J lost 5 bases, and 14 bases lay in between. The CDR3 sequence is CASSQEGGQGYQPQHF. The CDR3, as DNA: TGTGCCAGCAGCCAAGAGGGGGGTCAGGGCTATCAGCCCCAGCATTTT.

The genes are TRBV18 and TRBJ1-5, with D perhaps matching TRBD1 (6 bases). Trimming removed 4 bases from V and 1 base from J, with 14 bases in between. The CDR3 is 16 residues long. Germline V gene lookup returns CDR1 KGHSH and CDR2 LQKENI. This chain's CDR3 is CASSRQGRGSNQPQHF. Here the CDR3 DNA reads TGTGCCAGCTCACGGCAGGGGAGGGGGAGCAATCAGCCCCAGCATTTT.

In DNA, the CDR3 is TGTGCCAGCAGTGTACCCCCGGGACTCCCACTGTGGGGCAATGAGCAGTTCTTC. It yields the protein CASSVPPGLPLWGNEQFF. This chain connects TRBV6-1 to TRBJ2-1; tentatively, D is TRBD2 (6 bases). CDR1 MNHNS and CDR2 SASEGT come from the germline V gene. V lost 4 bases, J lost 6 bases, and 25 bases lay in between. This CDR3 is built from 18 residues.

The J gene is TRBJ1-2, the V gene TRBV7-9; 9 positions agree with TRBD1. This CDR3 spans 16 amino acids. Germline V gives CDR1 SEHNR, CDR2 FQNEAQ (reference sequence). After removal of 4 bases from V and 3 bases from J, the junction contained 9 bases not matched to a gene. The CDR3, as DNA: TGTGCCAGCAGCTCCTCCGGGACAGGGAGGCACTATGGCTACACCTTC. Translation gives CASSSSGTGRHYGYTF.

The V and J genes are TRBV30 and TRBJ1-2; a weak D match, TRBD1 (6 bases). The ends were cut back, 1 base at V and 4 bases at J, with 10 bases in the middle. The germline CDR1 and CDR2 sequences are GTSNPN and SVGIG (reference sequence). The CDR3 contains 13 residues. For the CDR3, the DNA is TGTGCCTGGAGTGATGGGGGCATCTATGGCTACACCTTC. Encoded protein: CAWSDGGIYGYTF.

V is TRBV5-5 and J is TRBJ2-3; 8 bases agree with TRBD2. CDR1 and CDR2 from the germline V gene are SGHKS and YYEKEE (reference sequence). This CDR3 has 16 residues. After removal of 4 bases from V and 4 bases from J, the junction contained 11 bases not matched to a gene. This chain's CDR3 is CASSPIFSGRADTQYF. The CDR3 nucleotides read TGTGCCAGCAGCCCCATTTTCAGCGGGAGAGCAGATACGCAGTATTTT.

This chain uses TRBV5-1 with TRBJ1-1; 8 bases line up with TRBD1. The length of the CDR3 is 17 residues. Trimming removed 4 bases from V and 0 bases from J; junction bases left unmatched: 11. Germline V gene data show CDR1 as SGHRS and CDR2 as YFSETQ. CDR3 bases: TGCGCCAGCAGCCTATTCGGACAGGGACTCATGAACACTGAAGCTTTCTTT. Encoded protein: CASSLFGQGLMNTEAFF.

The chain links TRBV29-1 to TRBJ1-1, with 10 bases aligning to TRBD1. J was trimmed by 1 base and V by 2 bases; bases with no gene match: 1. The germline V gene has CDR1 SQVTM and CDR2 ANQGSEA. The CDR3 sequence is 14 residues long. In DNA form, the CDR3 reads TGCAGCGTTGAACGGGACAGGGGGAACACTGAAGCTTTCTTT. Translated: CSVERDRGNTEAFF.

This clone was counted at least ten times. This rearrangement joins TRBV19 to TRBJ2-3; the D gene is possibly TRBD1 (6 bases). V lost 2 bases and J 0 bases, leaving 12 bases between the germline ends. CDR1 and CDR2 (germline): LNHDA, SQIVND (reference sequence). This CDR3 contains 16 residues. The CDR3 reads CASSILGQGSTDTQYF. Written as DNA, the CDR3 is TGTGCCAGTAGTATATTGGGGCAGGGGAGCACAGATACGCAGTATTTT.

This chain connects TRBV18 to TRBJ1-4; D is perhaps TRBD1 (6 bases). The V gene lost 2 bases and the J gene lost 5 bases, with 12 bases spanning the gap. Germline V gene data show CDR1 as KGHSH and CDR2 as LQKENI. This CDR3 is 15 amino acids long. Written as DNA, the CDR3 is TGTGCCAGCTCACCAGGGCCAGGGGAAAATGAAAAACTGTTTTTT. Translation gives CASSPGPGENEKLFF.

The chain links TRBV18 to TRBJ2-6, with D possibly TRBD1 on 6 matching bases. This CDR3 has 16 residues. Trimming left V 5 bases short and J 1 base short, with 12 bases between. CDR1 KGHSH and CDR2 LQKENI come from the germline V gene. CDR3 bases: TGTGCCAGCTCATCAACAGGGCTTTCTGGGGCCAACGTCCTGACTTTC. This translates into CASSSTGLSGANVLTF.

The chain combines TRBV20-1 with TRBJ1-4; TRBD1 is a possible D gene (5 bases). The CDR3 spans 13 residues. In germline, CDR1 is DFQATT, CDR2 SNEGSKA (reference sequence). V dropped 3 bases and J dropped 4 bases, with 9 bases sitting between them. The CDR3 here is CSASPGVNEKLFF. The CDR3 DNA reads TGCAGTGCTAGTCCGGGGGTTAATGAAAAACTGTTTTTT.

The rearrangement joins TRBV6-1 to TRBJ1-3; no firm D call. The length of the CDR3 is 18 residues. Germline V gene sequence: CDR1 MNHNS, CDR2 SASEGT. Trimming pared 1 base from V and 0 bases from J, leaving 16 bases between. In DNA, the CDR3 is TGTGCCAGCAGTGAAGGGAGGAGTTCCACGAGCTCTGGAAACACCATATATTTT. Translating gives CASSEGRSSTSSGNTIYF.

This sequence joins TRBV5-5 and TRBJ2-7; 9 nucleotides align to TRBD1. Germline trimming cut 0 bases from V and 2 bases from J; bases unmatched to any gene: 3. The length of the CDR3 is 15 residues. Per the germline V gene, CDR1 is SGHKS and CDR2 is YYEKEE (reference sequence). CDR3 residues: CASSLAGTGPYEQYF. DNA for the CDR3: TGTGCCAGCAGCTTGGCCGGGACAGGGCCCTACGAGCAGTACTTC.